A single sample is the source of the 3 T cell receptor beta chains below, sequenced in a study of T cells in women clearing cervical HPV infection. TCRdb keeps only in-frame clones here, not all; method: immunoSEQ multiplex PCR. The sample data list about 44,000 clones. Sequencing input: blood buffy coat. These receptors were obtained from a woman between 18 and 70 years old with a cervical HPV16 infection that either progressed to CIN3+ or cleared (not recorded which).

Points on this clone: The CDR3 goes on 3 residues after the read ends, and that part is filled in from the germline J gene. The rearrangement joins TRBV20-1 to TRBJ2-5; TRBD2 matches at 9 bases. The germline CDR1 and CDR2 sequences are DFQATT and SNEGSKA (reference sequence). Germline trimming cut 4 bases from V and 1 base from J; bases unmatched to any gene: 10. The CDR3 extends over 16 amino acids. CDR3 loop: CSATRSLAGIQETQYF. The CDR3 bases that were read are TGCAGTGCTACCCGAAGCCTAGCGGGGATCCAAGAGACC.

A word on this clone: The read ends 3 residues before the CDR3 terminus; that terminus is restored from the germline J gene. The chain has TRBV18 and TRBJ1-1; 9 nucleotides align to TRBD1. V lost 4 bases to trimming and J lost 4 bases; unmatched junction nucleotides: 10. Germline CDR1 reads KGHSH; CDR2 reads LQKENI. The CDR3 is 16 amino acids. The CDR3 loop is CASSHRTQGASTEAFF. The covered CDR3 bases are TGTGCCAGCTCACACCGGACACAGGGGGCATCCACTGAA.

Concerning this clone itself: The sequenced fragment ends 3 residues before the CDR3 boundary, so the rest is inferred from the germline J gene. V usage is TRBV5-4 and J usage is TRBJ2-5; possible D gene TRBD2, 5 bases. Germline V gene lookup returns CDR1 SGHNT and CDR2 YYREEE (reference sequence). Trimming cost V 0 bases and J 4 bases, with 10 bases left between them. This CDR3 is 14 amino acids long. The CDR3 protein is CASSLEKRIETQYF. Incomplete CDR3 DNA: TGTGCCAGCAGCTTGGAAAAGCGGATAGAGACC. Drawing the rest from reference TRBV5-4 and TRBJ2-5, the complete variable domain is ETGVTQSPTHLIKTRGQQVTLRCSSQSGHNTVSWYQQALGQGPQFIFQYYREEENGRGNFPPRFSGLQFPNYSSELNVNALELDDSALYLCASSLEKRIETQYFGPGTRLLVL.